The 9 T cell receptor beta chains reported below all come from one sample, sequenced in a study of blood T cell repertoires in COVID-19. Sequenced by immunoSEQ multiplex PCR; TCRdb stores in-frame clones only, minus some. Of roughly 240,000 clones in the sample, 80% to 90% are singletons; the top ten hold about 2.1%. The sample was peripheral blood. The receptors shown here come from a man aged 35-49 years who had recovered from COVID-19.

The V gene is TRBV10-3, the J gene TRBJ2-7; D might be TRBD2 (6 bases). Trimming left V 4 bases short and J 2 bases short, with 15 bases between. The CDR3 has 15 residues. Germline loops: CDR1 ENHRY, CDR2 SYGVKD. CDR3 protein: CAISGGGVRAYEQYF. In nucleotides, the CDR3 is TGTGCCATCAGTGGAGGAGGGGTAAGGGCCTACGAGCAGTACTTC.

In regard to this clone: This sample also contains other DNA sequences that code for the same CDR3. The chain uses TRBV30 and TRBJ1-5; D remains ambiguous. The CDR3 is made up of 13 amino acids. Trimming shortened V by 0 bases and J by 2 bases, and 5 bases separated the two germline ends. CDR1 is GTSNPN and CDR2 is SVGIG in the germline V gene (reference sequence). The CDR3 region is CAWSVGGNQPQHF. For the CDR3, the DNA is TGTGCCTGGAGTGTAGGAGGCAATCAGCCCCAGCATTTT. Combining the CDR3 with reference TRBV30 and TRBJ1-5 gives the whole variable domain SQTIHQWPATLVQPVGSPLSLECTVEGTSNPNLYWYRQAAGRGLQLLFYSVGIGQISSEVPQNLSASRPQDRQFILSSKKLLLSDSGFYLCAWSVGGNQPQHFGDGTRLSIL.

This clone was recorded once. This chain connects TRBV6-2 or TRBV6-3 to TRBJ2-7; weak D call: TRBD2 (6 bases). The ends were cut back, 1 base at V and 1 base at J, with 11 bases in the middle. Germline V gene lookup returns CDR1 MNHEY and CDR2 SVGEGT. The CDR3 is made up of 15 amino acids. DNA of the CDR3: TGTGCCAGCAGTTACTGGGGGGATGGATCCTACGAGCAGTACTTC. Protein sequence: CASSYWGDGSYEQYF.

V usage is TRBV30 and J usage is TRBJ1-1; a weak D match, TRBD1 (6 bases). The V end lost 3 bases, the J end lost 5 bases, and 16 bases lay between the germline ends. Looked up from germline, CDR1 is GTSNPN and CDR2 is SVGIG (reference sequence). CDR3 length: 14 amino acids. The CDR3 loop reads CAWRWVLGGTEAFF. The CDR3 nucleotides are TGTGCCTGGAGATGGGTTTTAGGGGGAACTGAAGCTTTCTTT. The whole variable domain, filled in from reference TRBV30 and TRBJ1-1, reads SQTIHQWPATLVQPVGSPLSLECTVEGTSNPNLYWYRQAAGRGLQLLFYSVGIGQISSEVPQNLSASRPQDRQFILSSKKLLLSDSGFYLCAWRWVLGGTEAFFGQGTRLTVV.

The rearrangement uses TRBV14 and TRBJ2-3; 9 bases line up with TRBD2. This CDR3 has 16 amino acids. Germline CDR1 reads SGHDN; CDR2 reads FVKESK. V shed 5 bases and J 1 base; nucleotides not matched to a gene: 7. The chain's CDR3 is CASSLAGVLGTDTQYF. CDR3 bases: TGTGCCAGCAGCTTAGCGGGAGTTTTAGGCACAGATACGCAGTATTTT.

The chain carries TRBV19 and TRBJ1-1; D is undetermined. Trimming left V 5 bases short and J 6 bases short, with 7 bases between. Germline V gives CDR1 LNHDA, CDR2 SQIVND (reference sequence). The CDR3 is 11 residues long. CDR3 DNA: TGTGCCAGTAGTCGCGGGGCTGAAGCTTTCTTT. This encodes CASSRGAEAFF.

The chain uses TRBV18 and TRBJ2-7; the D is unclear. The V end lost 5 bases, the J end lost 1 base, and 9 bases lay between the germline ends. Germline V CDR1 and CDR2: KGHSH, LQKENI. CDR3 size: 13 residues. The CDR3 DNA is TGTGCCAGCTCAACCAGGTCTTCCTACGAGCAGTACTTC. Its protein product is CASSTRSSYEQYF.

The CDR3 protein is CASSPGGSNQETQYF. The CDR3 DNA reads TGTGCCAGCAGTCCGGGAGGCTCCAACCAAGAGACCCAGTACTTC. The genes are TRBV5-4 and TRBJ2-5; 7 bases fit TRBD2. Per germline, CDR1 SGHNT and CDR2 YYREEE (reference sequence). The trim removed 5 bases at V and 0 bases at J, leaving 7 bases unmatched. CDR3 size: 15 residues. The whole variable domain, filled in from reference TRBV5-4 and TRBJ2-5, reads ETGVTQSPTHLIKTRGQQVTLRCSSQSGHNTVSWYQQALGQGPQFIFQYYREEENGRGNFPPRFSGLQFPNYSSELNVNALELDDSALYLCASSPGGSNQETQYFGPGTRLLVL.

This chain joins TRBV15 and TRBJ2-7; D not resolved. The CDR3 has 15 residues. Germline CDR1 reads LNHNV; CDR2 reads YYDKDF (reference sequence). Trimming left V 0 bases short and J 4 bases short, with 13 bases between. DNA of the CDR3: TGTGCCACCAGCAGAGATAAGTCCTTGCGGTACGAGCAGTACTTC. Translated, it gives CATSRDKSLRYEQYF.